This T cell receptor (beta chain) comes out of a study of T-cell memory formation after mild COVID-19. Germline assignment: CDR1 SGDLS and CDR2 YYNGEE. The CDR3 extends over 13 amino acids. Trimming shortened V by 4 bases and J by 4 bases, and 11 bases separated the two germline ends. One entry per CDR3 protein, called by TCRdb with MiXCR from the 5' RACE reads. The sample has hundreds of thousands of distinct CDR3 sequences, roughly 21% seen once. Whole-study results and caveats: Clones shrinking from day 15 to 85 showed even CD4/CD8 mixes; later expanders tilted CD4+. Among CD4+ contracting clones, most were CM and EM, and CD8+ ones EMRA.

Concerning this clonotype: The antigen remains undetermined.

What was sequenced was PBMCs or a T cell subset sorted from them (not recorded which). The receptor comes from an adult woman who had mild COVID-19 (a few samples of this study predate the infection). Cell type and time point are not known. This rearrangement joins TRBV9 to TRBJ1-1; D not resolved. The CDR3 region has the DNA TGTGCCAGCAGCACCCCGGGGATCACTGAAGCTTTCTTT. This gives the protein CASSTPGITEAFF.